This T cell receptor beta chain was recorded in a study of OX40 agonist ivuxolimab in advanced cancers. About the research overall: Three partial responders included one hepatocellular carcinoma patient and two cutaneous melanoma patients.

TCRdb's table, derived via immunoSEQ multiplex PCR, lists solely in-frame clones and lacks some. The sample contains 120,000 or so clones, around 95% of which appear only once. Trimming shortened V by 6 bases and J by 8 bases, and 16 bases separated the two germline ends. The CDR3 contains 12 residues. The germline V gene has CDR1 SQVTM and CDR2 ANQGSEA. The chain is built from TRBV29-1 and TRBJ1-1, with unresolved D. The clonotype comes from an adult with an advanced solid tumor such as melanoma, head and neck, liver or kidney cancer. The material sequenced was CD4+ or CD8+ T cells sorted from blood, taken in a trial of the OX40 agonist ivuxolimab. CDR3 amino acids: CSVSGLSGEAFF. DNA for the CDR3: TGCAGCGTAAGTGGGCTATCGGGAGAAGCTTTCTTT.